These 29 T cell receptor beta chains originate from one sample sequenced in a study of blood T cell repertoires in COVID-19. The table came from immunoSEQ multiplex PCR; TCRdb's copy has only in-frame clones and leaves some out. The sample includes fewer than 200,000 clones, about four fifths seen only once; the top ten take about 3.2%. The sample taken for sequencing was PBMCs or T cells enriched from blood (not recorded which). The source of these receptors is a woman under 40 who had been exposed to COVID-19.

This chain joins TRBV19 and TRBJ2-7; D gene ambiguous. Between the trimmed V and J ends, which lost 1 base and 3 bases, there was a span of 10 bases. The CDR3 totals 14 residues. Germline assignment: CDR1 LNHDA and CDR2 SQIVND (reference sequence). The CDR3, as DNA: TGTGCCAGTAGTATAGTCGTTCAGTTCTACGAGCAGTACTTC. Protein sequence: CASSIVVQFYEQYF.

V usage is TRBV5-1 and J usage is TRBJ1-1, with D perhaps TRBD1 (6 bases). CDR1 is SGHRS, CDR2 YFSETQ, per germline. The CDR3 has 17 residues. V was clipped by 1 base and J by 0 bases, with 16 bases between them. CDR3 loop: CASSLNVGGGMNTEAFF. The CDR3 DNA reads as TGCGCCAGCAGCTTGAATGTTGGGGGCGGCATGAACACTGAAGCTTTCTTT.

For this clone: Additional DNA sequences in this sample encode the identical CDR3. The chain recombines TRBV12-3 or TRBV12-4 with TRBJ1-1; TRBD1 might be the D (5 bases). V was trimmed by 5 bases and J by 0 bases, leaving 7 bases between them. CDR3 length: 13 residues. This CDR3 is CASSPTVNTEAFF. CDR3 coding DNA: TGTGCCAGCAGTCCGACAGTGAACACTGAAGCTTTCTTT.

The gene calls are TRBV29-1 and TRBJ2-2; 12 bases align to TRBD1. CDR3 length equals 19 residues. Losses at the gene ends were 5 bases for V and 3 bases for J; bases not matched to a gene: 16. CDR1 and CDR2 from the germline V gene are SQVTM and ANQGSEA. The CDR3 sequence is CSVCGSPGQGALDTGELFF. DNA for the CDR3: TGCAGCGTTTGTGGTTCACCGGGACAGGGGGCTTTAGACACCGGGGAGCTGTTTTTT.

This clone was seen a single time. The chain links TRBV2 to TRBJ1-2, with D hard to call. CDR1 and CDR2 (germline): SNHLY, FYNNEI. Between the trimmed V and J ends, which lost 7 bases and 10 bases, there was a span of 13 bases. CDR3 length equals 11 residues. This CDR3 reads CASNVQVAYTF. The DNA for the CDR3 is TGTGCCAGCAATGTCCAGGTGGCCTACACCTTC.

The V and J genes are TRBV4-2 and TRBJ2-1, with D perhaps TRBD1 (6 bases). CDR3 length: 14 amino acids. V lost 0 bases to trimming and J lost 11 bases, with 14 bases between them. Germline V gene lookup returns CDR1 LGHNA and CDR2 YNFKEQ. In DNA form, the CDR3 reads TGTGCCAGCAGCCAAGATCTATATGGGACACAGCAGTTCTTC. Protein product: CASSQDLYGTQQFF.

The chain uses TRBV7-8 and TRBJ1-6; 10 bases line up with TRBD1. Germline assignment: CDR1 SGHVS and CDR2 FQNEAQ. The trim removed 1 base at V and 9 bases at J, leaving 9 bases unmatched. The CDR3 spans 17 residues. Here the CDR3 reads CASSLDRGQGISSPLHF. The CDR3 DNA reads as TGTGCCAGCAGCTTAGATAGGGGACAGGGGATTAGTTCACCCCTCCACTTT.

The chain has TRBV7-9 and TRBJ2-5; D possibly corresponds to TRBD2 (5 bases). Per the germline V gene, CDR1 is SEHNR and CDR2 is FQNEAQ (reference sequence). Trimming left V 7 bases short and J 2 bases short, with 17 bases between. There are 15 residues in the CDR3. As DNA, the CDR3 is TGTGCCAGCATCAGACTCCTGGAGCGGCAAGAGACCCAGTACTTC. Protein: CASIRLLERQETQYF.

In this sample, this clone turned up a few times. The CDR3 bases are TGTGCCAGCAGCCCGTTAACTGACGGGGACACTGAAGCTTTCTTT. It codes for CASSPLTDGDTEAFF. This chain connects TRBV13 to TRBJ1-1; D is uncertain. The germline V and J ends were trimmed by 5 bases and 3 bases, with 16 bases remaining between them. Germline V lookup: CDR1 PRHDT, CDR2 FYEKMQ (reference sequence). The length of the CDR3 is 15 residues. Complete variable domain (other parts from reference TRBV13 and TRBJ1-1): AAGVIQSPRHLIKEKRETATLKCYPIPRHDTVYWYQQGPGQDPQFLISFYEKMQSDKGSIPDRFSAQQFSDYHSELNMSSLELGDSALYFCASSPLTDGDTEAFFGQGTRLTVV.

This clone was seen only once. This chain joins TRBV4-1 and TRBJ2-7, with 11 bases lining up with TRBD1. CDR1 and CDR2 from the germline V gene are MGHRA and YSYEKL. CDR3 size: 17 residues. The junction had 8 bases not matched to a gene; V was cut back by 4 bases and J by 0 bases. The CDR3 sequence is CASSRGQGAMGSYEQYF. DNA of the CDR3: TGCGCCAGCAGCCGAGGACAGGGGGCTATGGGCTCCTACGAGCAGTACTTC.

This rearrangement joins TRBV19 to TRBJ1-1; possibly TRBD1 for D (6 bases). Per germline, CDR1 LNHDA and CDR2 SQIVND (reference sequence). Trimming pared 5 bases from V and 1 base from J, leaving 11 bases between. The CDR3 is made up of 14 amino acids. The CDR3 protein is CASSPGTTNTEAFF. Written as DNA, the CDR3 is TGTGCCAGTAGTCCCGGGACAACGAACACTGAAGCTTTCTTT.

This chain uses TRBV11-2 with TRBJ1-6; D is perhaps TRBD1 (5 bases). The CDR3 consists of 17 residues. The germline V gene has CDR1 SGHAT and CDR2 FQNNGV. Trimming removed 2 bases from V and 7 bases from J, with 18 bases in between. The CDR3 bases are TGTGCCAGCAGCTTATCGGGAGGGGCCATCTCCAATTCACCCCTCCACTTT. It specifies CASSLSGGAISNSPLHF.

The chain is built from TRBV11-2 and TRBJ2-1, with 12 bases matching TRBD2. V lost 5 bases to trimming and J lost 4 bases; unmatched junction nucleotides: 3. CDR1 and CDR2 from the germline V gene are SGHAT and FQNNGV. The CDR3 consists of 15 residues. CDR3 amino acids: CASSPTSGRYNEQFF. The DNA of the CDR3 is TGTGCCAGCAGCCCCACTAGCGGGAGGTACAATGAGCAGTTCTTC.

This chain uses TRBV27 with TRBJ2-7; weak D call: TRBD1 (5 bases). This CDR3 is 14 amino acids long. CDR1 is MNHEY, CDR2 SMNVEV, per germline (reference sequence). V was cut by 6 bases and J by 0 bases, with 12 bases left in between. DNA of the CDR3: TGTGCCAGCAGCCAACGTGACAGCTCCTACGAGCAGTACTTC. Its translation is CASSQRDSSYEQYF.

V usage is TRBV14 and J usage is TRBJ2-5; possibly TRBD2 for D (6 bases). Trimming stripped 0 bases from V and 5 bases from J, with 10 bases between. CDR3 length: 14 amino acids. The germline gives CDR1 SGHDN, CDR2 FVKESK. The CDR3 DNA is TGTGCCAGCAGCCAAGATTGGGGAGGCGAGACCCAGTACTTC. Translated, it gives CASSQDWGGETQYF.

This clone was seen a handful of times. The V and J genes are TRBV6-5 and TRBJ1-2; D not certain. Trimming took off 6 bases at V and 4 bases at J, with 18 bases between the two ends. The V gene's germline CDR1 is MNHEY and CDR2 SVGAGI. The CDR3 runs 15 residues. The CDR3 region is CASSPVARAVYGYTF. The CDR3 DNA sequence: TGTGCCAGCAGCCCGGTCGCGCGGGCCGTCTATGGCTACACCTTC.

The chain links TRBV3-1 (or the pseudogene TRBV3-2) to TRBJ1-2, with 10 bases matching TRBD1. After removal of 2 bases from V and 7 bases from J, the junction contained 7 bases not matched to a gene. This CDR3 region has 15 residues. The V gene's germline CDR1 is LGHDT and CDR2 YNNKEL (reference sequence). This CDR3 is CASSQTPGQGTGYTF. CDR3 coding DNA: TGTGCCAGCAGCCAAACCCCGGGACAGGGGACTGGCTACACCTTC.

The V gene is TRBV5-1, the J gene TRBJ1-2; D gene uncertain. Per germline, CDR1 SGHRS and CDR2 YFSETQ. The CDR3 has 13 amino acids. V gave up 5 bases and J gave up 3 bases, with 11 bases separating them. The CDR3 loop is CASSSGGYYGYTF. The CDR3 DNA reads as TGCGCCAGCAGTAGCGGCGGCTACTATGGCTACACCTTC. Complete variable domain (other parts from reference TRBV5-1 and TRBJ1-2): KAGVTQTPRYLIKTRGQQVTLSCSPISGHRSVSWYQQTPGQGLQFLFEYFSETQRNKGNFPGRFSGRQFSNSRSEMNVSTLELGDSALYLCASSSGGYYGYTFGSGTRLTVV.

This rearrangement joins TRBV7-2 to TRBJ1-5; D not resolved. Germline CDR1 SGHTA, CDR2 FQGNSA. The CDR3 contains 15 residues. Trimming removed 0 bases from V and 0 bases from J, with 6 bases in between. The chain's CDR3 is CASSLADISNQPQHF. In DNA form, the CDR3 reads TGTGCCAGCAGCTTAGCTGACATTAGCAATCAGCCCCAGCATTTT. Supplemented by reference TRBV7-2 and TRBJ1-5, the full variable domain reads GAGVSQSPSNKVTEKGKDVELRCDPISGHTALYWYRQSLGQGLEFLIYFQGNSAPDKSGLPSDRFSAERTGGSVSTLTIQRTQQEDSAVYLCASSLADISNQPQHFGDGTRLSIL.

The J gene is TRBJ1-2, the V gene TRBV2; no clear D gene. V shed 3 bases and J shed 2 bases, with 4 bases lying between them. The length of the CDR3 is 12 residues. Germline values: CDR1 SNHLY, CDR2 FYNNEI. The CDR3 sequence: CASSDGNYGYTF. The CDR3, as DNA: TGTGCCAGCAGTGACGGGAACTATGGCTACACCTTC.

The rearrangement joins TRBV5-4 to TRBJ2-5, with D perhaps matching TRBD2 (5 bases). Germline lookup yields CDR1 SGHNT and CDR2 YYREEE (reference sequence). The CDR3 covers 12 residues. V dropped 3 bases and J dropped 3 bases, with 6 bases sitting between them. The CDR3 loop is CASSWTEETQYF. CDR3 in DNA: TGTGCCAGCAGCTGGACTGAAGAGACCCAGTACTTC.

V and J are TRBV7-9 and TRBJ1-6; 9 positions match TRBD1. V gave up 5 bases and J gave up 7 bases; unmatched junction bases: 6. CDR1 is SEHNR and CDR2 is FQNEAQ in the germline V gene (reference sequence). The CDR3 is 15 amino acids. The CDR3 is CASSAGQGKNSPLHF. In nucleotides, the CDR3 is TGTGCCAGCAGCGCCGGACAGGGGAAAAATTCACCCCTCCACTTT.

The CDR3: CASSLGQGGSTEAFF. In DNA, the CDR3 is TGCGCCAGCAGCTTGGGACAGGGGGGCAGCACTGAAGCTTTCTTT. The V and J genes are TRBV5-1 and TRBJ1-1; 9 nucleotides align to TRBD1. V lost 0 bases to trimming and J lost 4 bases; unmatched junction nucleotides: 4. Germline CDR1 reads SGHRS; CDR2 reads YFSETQ. This CDR3 spans 15 amino acids.

DNA of the CDR3: TGTGCCAGCAGCGAACAGGCAACTAATGAAAAACTGTTTTTT. Protein sequence: CASSEQATNEKLFF. The chain has TRBV9 and TRBJ1-4, with D possibly being TRBD1 (5 bases). Germline CDR1 is SGDLS and CDR2 is YYNGEE. CDR3 length: 14 amino acids. Trimming took off 3 bases at V and 0 bases at J, with 6 bases between the two ends.

The rearrangement joins TRBV13 to TRBJ1-2; 8 nucleotides agree with TRBD1. Germline V gives CDR1 PRHDT, CDR2 FYEKMQ (reference sequence). V was clipped by 2 bases and J by 6 bases; unmatched bases: 8. The CDR3 consists of 15 residues. The CDR3 DNA reads as TGTGCCAGCAGCTTAAAGTGGACAGGGATCAATGGCTACACCTTC. As protein: CASSLKWTGINGYTF.

This clone showed up just a few times. The chain combines TRBV11-2 with TRBJ2-2; TRBD2 aligns across 11 bases. This CDR3 is built from 17 residues. V shed 8 bases and J 1 base; nucleotides not matched to a gene: 9. Germline V gene sequence: CDR1 SGHAT, CDR2 FQNNGV. CDR3 nucleotide sequence: TGTGCCAGCGGACCTCTAGCGGGGGGACTGAACACCGGGGAGCTGTTTTTT. Amino acid sequence: CASGPLAGGLNTGELFF.

The chain couples TRBV11-2 to TRBJ2-7, with D possibly being TRBD1 (5 bases). The CDR3 covers 15 residues. V was trimmed by 1 base and J by 3 bases, leaving 13 bases between them. Germline V lookup: CDR1 SGHAT, CDR2 FQNNGV. The CDR3 region is CASSLGRRAYYEQYF. The CDR3 coding sequence is TGTGCCAGCAGCTTAGGGCGCAGGGCCTACTACGAGCAGTACTTC.

This chain joins TRBV7-5 and TRBJ1-2; TRBD1 is taken as the D call from the table, unchecked against the DNA. TRBV7-5 is assigned pseudogene status. The CDR3 covers 14 residues. The CDR3 reads CARSLERRDVGYTF. CDR3 nucleotides: TGTGCCAGAAGCTTAGAACGCAGGGATGTGGGCTACACCTTC.

The V and J genes are TRBV15 and TRBJ1-6; weak D call: TRBD1 (6 bases). Germline lookup yields CDR1 LNHNV and CDR2 YYDKDF (reference sequence). Trimming left V 8 bases short and J 5 bases short, with 13 bases between. The CDR3 consists of 14 residues. CDR3 in DNA: TGTGCCACCGGGCCGAGGGGGAATAATTCACCCCTCCACTTT. Translation: CATGPRGNNSPLHF.